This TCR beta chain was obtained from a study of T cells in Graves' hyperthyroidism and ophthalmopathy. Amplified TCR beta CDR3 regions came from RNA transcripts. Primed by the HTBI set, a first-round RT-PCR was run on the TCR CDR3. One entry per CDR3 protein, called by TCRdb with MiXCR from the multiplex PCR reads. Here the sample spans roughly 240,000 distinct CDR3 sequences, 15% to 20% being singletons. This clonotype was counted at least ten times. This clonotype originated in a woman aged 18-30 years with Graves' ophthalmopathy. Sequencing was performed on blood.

The chain's CDR3 is CAWTRGQGRGYGYTF. The CDR3 region has the DNA TGTGCCTGGACCAGGGGACAGGGACGAGGCTATGGCTACACCTTC. The V call is TRBV30, the J call TRBJ1-2, with 9 positions matching TRBD1. The J segment lost 4 bases and the V segment lost 4 bases, leaving 10 bases of the junction unmatched. CDR3 size: 15 residues. Germline V gene sequence: CDR1 GTSNPN, CDR2 SVGIG (reference sequence). Full variable domain (missing parts from reference TRBV30 and TRBJ1-2): SQTIHQWPATLVQPVGSPLSLECTVEGTSNPNLYWYRQAAGRGLQLLFYSVGIGQISSEVPQNLSASRPQDRQFILSSKKLLLSDSGFYLCAWTRGQGRGYGYTFGSGTRLTVV.